This T cell receptor (beta chain) emerged from a study of OX40 agonist ivuxolimab in advanced cancers. Data came from immunoSEQ multiplex PCR; TCRdb stores just in-frame clones and leaves some out. The data hold some 90,000 clones, with approximately 87% observed a single time. The CDR3 runs to 15 residues. Germline V lookup: CDR1 SGHDT, CDR2 YYEEEE. The V and J ends lost 0 bases and 7 bases, in that order; junction bases with no gene match: 7. The specimen comprised CD4+ or CD8+ T cells sorted from blood, sampled in a trial of the OX40 agonist ivuxolimab. The TCR was taken from an adult with an advanced solid tumor such as melanoma, head and neck, liver or kidney cancer. This sequence joins TRBV5-6 and TRBJ1-5, with TRBD1 matching over 7 bases. The CDR3 DNA sequence: TGTGCCAGCAGCTTGGCACAGGGGACCTTGCAGCCCCAGCATTTT. Its protein is CASSLAQGTLQPQHF.